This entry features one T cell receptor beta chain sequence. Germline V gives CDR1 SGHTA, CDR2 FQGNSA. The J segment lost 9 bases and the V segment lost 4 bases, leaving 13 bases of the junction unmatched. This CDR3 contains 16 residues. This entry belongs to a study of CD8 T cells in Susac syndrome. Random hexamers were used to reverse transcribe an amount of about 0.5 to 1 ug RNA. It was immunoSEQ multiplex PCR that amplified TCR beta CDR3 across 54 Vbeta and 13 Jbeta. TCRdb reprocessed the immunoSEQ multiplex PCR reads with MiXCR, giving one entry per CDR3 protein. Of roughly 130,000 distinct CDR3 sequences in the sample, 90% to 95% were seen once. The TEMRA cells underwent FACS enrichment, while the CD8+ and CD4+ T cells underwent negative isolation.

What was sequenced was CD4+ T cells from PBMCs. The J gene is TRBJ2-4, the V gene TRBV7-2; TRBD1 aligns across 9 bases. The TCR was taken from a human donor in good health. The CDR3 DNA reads TGTGCCAGCAGCTCCCAGGGACAGGGTGTGGGGAGCATTCAGTACTTC. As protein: CASSSQGQGVGSIQYF.